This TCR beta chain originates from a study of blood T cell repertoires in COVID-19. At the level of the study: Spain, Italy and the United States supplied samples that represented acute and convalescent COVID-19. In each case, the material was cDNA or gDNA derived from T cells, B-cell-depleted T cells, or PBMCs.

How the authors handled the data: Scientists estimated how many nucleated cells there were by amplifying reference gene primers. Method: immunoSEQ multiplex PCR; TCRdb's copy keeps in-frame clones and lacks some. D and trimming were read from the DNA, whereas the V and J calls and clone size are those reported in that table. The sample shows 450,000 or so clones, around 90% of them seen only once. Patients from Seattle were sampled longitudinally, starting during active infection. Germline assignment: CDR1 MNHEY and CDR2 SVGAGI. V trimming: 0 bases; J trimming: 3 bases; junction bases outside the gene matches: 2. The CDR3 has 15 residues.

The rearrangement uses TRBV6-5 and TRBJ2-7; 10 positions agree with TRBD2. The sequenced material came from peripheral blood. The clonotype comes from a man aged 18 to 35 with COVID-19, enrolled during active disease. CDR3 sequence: CASSYSGTSVYEQYF. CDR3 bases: TGTGCCAGCAGTTACTCGGGGACTAGCGTCTACGAGCAGTACTTC.